The clone carrying this T cell receptor (beta chain) was observed once. Its target is unknown. This sample was taken from a study of cytomegalovirus exposure and HLA in healthy donors. Across the study: Researchers previously reported finding about 110 million unique TCR beta sequences from some 180 million T cells. Study findings and constraints: Presence/absence analyses rested on an assumption that sequencing depth was roughly uniform across donors. Further analysis, carried out later, found HLA-associated TCR beta chains more clonally expanded than equally common other chains. Specificity for CMV antigens was confirmed in vitro for a few of the CMV-associated chains.

The CDR3 contains 14 residues. The ends were cut back, 6 bases at V and 5 bases at J, with 17 bases in the middle. Germline V gene sequence: CDR1 SGDLS, CDR2 YYNGEE. The PCR used 60 Vbeta and 13 Jbeta primers. Method: immunoSEQ multiplex PCR; TCRdb's copy keeps in-frame clones and lacks some. Among around 200,000 clones listed, around 84% were seen once. This sequence was found in a woman aged 45-65 years in good health and CMV-seropositive. The sample comprised PBMCs. The V and J genes are TRBV9 and TRBJ1-2, with no clear D. The CDR3 loop is CASTQTDSTYGYTF. CDR3 in DNA: TGTGCCAGCACTCAGACTGATTCCACGTATGGCTACACCTTC.